This TCR beta chain was sequenced in a study of OX40 agonist ivuxolimab in advanced cancers. Overall study context: The treatment was a fully human IgG2 OX40 agonist, ivuxolimab.

Only in-frame clones appear in the TCRdb table, and some are missing; sequencing was by immunoSEQ multiplex PCR. Here the sample spans 13,000 or so clones, approximately 80% being singletons. Peripheral blood came from all dose cohorts at three timepoints. In regard to this clone: Antigen unknown.

Losses at the gene ends were 6 bases for V and 7 bases for J; bases not matched to a gene: 14. This CDR3 has 15 residues. Germline CDR1 reads MNHEY; CDR2 reads SMNVEV (reference sequence). The study, taken as a whole, reports: Antigen specificity of clonally expanded peripheral T cells was not established.

The specimen comprised CD4+ or CD8+ T cells sorted from blood, sampled in a trial of the OX40 agonist ivuxolimab. The receptor was isolated from an adult with an advanced solid tumor such as melanoma, head and neck, liver or kidney cancer. The chain has TRBV27 and TRBJ1-2; 7 bases are shared with TRBD1. The CDR3 DNA reads TGTGCCAGCAGCTACTCGCCAGGGGGTTCGAGTGGCTACACCTTC. Translated, it gives CASSYSPGGSSGYTF.